The 28 T cell receptor beta chains below were found in one sample sequenced in a study of blood T cells in healthy people across ages (dated by TCRdb to 2013 to 2016). The protocol used for the library was 5' RACE. The run used an Illumina HiSeq 2500. A second PCR of roughly 6 to 11 cycles was run with a J-beta primer mix and a sample-barcoded 5' primer. TCRdb applied fastp at Q25 and MiXCR to the public reads, then kept only in-frame beta chains. CDR3 protein duplicates are merged, each entry listing the most common genes and DNA. The sample profile shows hundreds of thousands of distinct CDR3 sequences; roughly half of them were found once. Roughly 13% of the sample goes to the ten largest clones. The sequenced sample consisted of blood. These receptors were taken from an elderly woman in good health.

As concerns this clonotype: This may be a read error, as it is one base from a much larger clone. The chain joins TRBV28 to TRBJ2-3; weak D call: TRBD1 (6 bases). CDR1 MDHEN and CDR2 SYDVKM come from the germline V gene. The CDR3 extends over 12 amino acids. Trimming shortened V by 6 bases and J by 6 bases, and 10 bases separated the two germline ends. The CDR3 DNA sequence: TGTGCCAGCAGGGTCCAGGGGGATACGCAGTATTTT. This encodes CASRVQGDTQYF. The variable domain in full, with the rest retrieved from reference TRBV28 and TRBJ2-3, is DVKVTQSSRYLVKRTGEKVFLECVQDMDHENMFWYRQDPGLGLRLIYFSYDVKMKEKGDIPEGYSVSREKKERFSLILESASTNQTSMYLCASRVQGDTQYFGPGTRLTVL.

The rearrangement uses TRBV4-3 and TRBJ2-7; 11 bases line up with TRBD1. CDR1 and CDR2 from the germline V gene are LGHNA and YSLEER. Losses at the gene ends were 4 bases for V and 5 bases for J; bases not matched to a gene: 4. This CDR3 region has 14 residues. CDR3 region: CASSRGTGGNEQYF. For the CDR3, the DNA is TGCGCCAGCAGCCGAGGGACAGGGGGTAACGAGCAGTACTTC.

The sample holds a few counts of this clonotype. This clone may be a read error of a much larger clone one base away. V is TRBV29-1 and J is TRBJ2-1; possibly TRBD1 or TRBD2 for D (5 bases each). The V end was cut by 6 bases, the J end by 0 bases, with 9 bases between. This CDR3 contains 13 residues. From germline, CDR1 is SQVTM and CDR2 ANQGSEA. The CDR3 region has the DNA TGCAGCGTGGGGGATAGCTCCTACAATGAGCAGTTCTTC. Translating gives CSVGDSSYNEQFF.

This clonotype was observed a single time. V and J are TRBV2 and TRBJ2-2; 14 bases align to TRBD2. CDR3 length: 18 amino acids. The trim removed 7 bases at V and 0 bases at J, leaving 7 bases unmatched. Germline V gives CDR1 SNHLY, CDR2 FYNNEI. The CDR3 DNA reads as TGTGCCAGCAATATGGGACTAGCGGGAGCAACGAACACCGGGGAGCTGTTTTTT. Translating it yields CASNMGLAGATNTGELFF.

V and J are TRBV20-1 and TRBJ2-3, with 10 bases fitting TRBD2. Germline V gene lookup returns CDR1 DFQATT and CDR2 SNEGSKA (reference sequence). The J segment lost 1 base and the V segment lost 1 base, leaving 2 bases of the junction unmatched. The CDR3 loop spans 15 amino acids. CDR3 DNA: TGCAGTGCTAGAGGTGGACTAGCGGGCACAGATACGCAGTATTTT. Protein sequence: CSARGGLAGTDTQYF.

The rearrangement links TRBV3-1 to TRBJ1-4; TRBD1 matches 7 bases. The CDR3 length is 14 residues. V lost 5 bases, J lost 8 bases, and 8 bases stayed unmatched. CDR1 and CDR2 (germline): LGHDT, YNNKEL (reference sequence). The CDR3 region has the DNA TGTGCCAGCAGCAAAACCGGGACAGACGAAAAACTGTTTTTT. Residues: CASSKTGTDEKLFF.

The sample holds many counts of this clonotype. This rearrangement joins TRBV4-1 to TRBJ1-5; 11 bases align to TRBD1. The CDR3 contains 15 residues. J lost 7 bases, V lost 4 bases, and 6 bases had no gene match. Germline loops: CDR1 MGHRA, CDR2 YSYEKL. CDR3 loop: CASSPMDRGQQPQHF. The CDR3 DNA is TGCGCCAGCAGCCCCATGGACAGGGGGCAACAGCCCCAGCATTTT.

Note on this clonotype: Sequence at one end of the junction differs from germline and may be a read error. V gene TRBV6-6 combines with J gene TRBJ2-7; perhaps D is TRBD1 or TRBD2 (6 bases each). The J call may be incorrect, as the DNA end agrees better with TRBJ2-5. The germline V gene encodes CDR1 MNHNY and CDR2 SVGAGI (reference sequence). This CDR3 comprises 17 residues. The CDR3 sequence: CVSRGPGLPPSGETQYF. The CDR3 DNA reads TGTGTCAGCAGGGGACCGGGACTTCCCCCTTCCGGCGAGACCCAGTACTTC.

The chain uses TRBV7-2 and TRBJ2-3; 11 positions agree with TRBD2. Trimming took 3 bases from V and 5 from J; bases not matched to a gene: 4. The germline CDR1 and CDR2 sequences are SGHTA and FQGNSA. The CDR3 covers 15 residues. The CDR3 DNA reads TGTGCCAGCAGCTTTAGCGGGGGGGCTGGAGATACGCAGTATTTT. It codes for CASSFSGGAGDTQYF.

This clonotype showed up just once. The chain combines TRBV20-1 with TRBJ1-5, with 8 nucleotides matching TRBD1. The junction had 7 bases not matched to a gene; V was cut back by 6 bases and J by 6 bases. Germline V lookup: CDR1 DFQATT, CDR2 SNEGSKA (reference sequence). This CDR3 is built from 13 residues. The CDR3 protein is CSAKDRVGQPQHF. The CDR3 DNA reads as TGCAGTGCAAAGGACAGGGTGGGTCAGCCCCAGCATTTT.

This chain links TRBV11-1 with TRBJ2-5; D not resolved. This CDR3 has 14 residues. Germline loops: CDR1 SGHAT, CDR2 FQDESV (reference sequence). With 1 base removed from V and 6 bases from J, the gap between germline ends came to 12 bases. In DNA, the CDR3 is TGTGCCAGCAGCTTAGTTCAGTCGCTTAAGACCCAGTACTTC. Residues: CASSLVQSLKTQYF.

This clonotype occurred many times. The genes are TRBV5-1 and TRBJ2-3, with D maybe TRBD1 (5 bases). The CDR3 is 17 residues long. V lost 0 bases, J lost 2 bases, and 16 bases lay in between. Germline lookup yields CDR1 SGHRS and CDR2 YFSETQ. CDR3 loop: CASSLVSRGLTTDTQYF. The CDR3 bases are TGCGCCAGCAGCTTGGTGTCTAGGGGCCTCACCACAGATACGCAGTATTTT.

The chain joins TRBV3-1 to TRBJ2-2, with no clear D. The V gene's germline CDR1 is LGHDT and CDR2 YNNKEL (reference sequence). The CDR3 runs to 17 residues. V lost 0 bases and J lost 6, with 17 bases in between. CDR3 DNA sequence: TGTGCCAGCAGCCAAGAAAGGACCAGCAAGGACCCCGGGGAGCTGTTTTTT. As protein: CASSQERTSKDPGELFF. Based on the CDR3 plus reference TRBV3-1 and TRBJ2-2, the full variable domain is DTAVSQTPKYLVTQMGNDKSIKCEQNLGHDTMYWYKQDSKKFLKIMFSYNNKELIINETVPNRFSPKSPDKAHLNLHINSLELGDSAVYFCASSQERTSKDPGELFFGEGSRLTVL.

J is TRBJ1-2 and V is TRBV4-2; a weak D match, TRBD1 (5 bases). Germline V gene lookup returns CDR1 LGHNA and CDR2 YNFKEQ. The CDR3 is made up of 15 amino acids. The V and J ends lost 0 bases and 4 bases respectively, with 12 bases between them. CDR3 sequence: CASSQEKTDSYGYTF. The CDR3 nucleotides are TGTGCCAGCAGCCAAGAAAAGACAGATTCCTATGGCTACACCTTC.

The V call is TRBV11-1, the J call TRBJ2-6, with D unclear. V shed 6 bases and J shed 4 bases, with 13 bases lying between them. CDR3 size: 15 residues. Germline CDR1 SGHAT, CDR2 FQDESV (reference sequence). The CDR3, as DNA: TGTGCCAGCAGTCGACCGCTTCCGGGGGCCAACGTCCTGACTTTC. Translation: CASSRPLPGANVLTF.

V is TRBV5-1 and J is TRBJ1-1, with TRBD1 as a possible D gene (5 bases). The germline CDR1 and CDR2 sequences are SGHRS and YFSETQ. V lost 5 bases and J 1 base, leaving 9 bases between the germline ends. The CDR3 is 13 residues long. CDR3 sequence reads: CASRPGQNTEAFF. In DNA, the CDR3 is TGCGCCAGCAGGCCAGGGCAGAACACTGAAGCTTTCTTT.

In its sample, this clonotype was seen many times. The rearrangement links TRBV10-3 to TRBJ2-7, with TRBD1 identical over 10 bases. Germline-derived CDR1 and CDR2 are ENHRY and SYGVKD. The CDR3 runs 15 residues. Germline trimming cut 1 base from V and 2 bases from J; bases unmatched to any gene: 2. The CDR3 spells CAISEWGTGAYEQYF. In DNA, the CDR3 is TGTGCCATCAGTGAGTGGGGGACAGGGGCCTACGAGCAGTACTTC.

V and J are TRBV7-2 and TRBJ2-3; D could derive from TRBD1 or TRBD2 (5 bases each). This CDR3 region has 15 residues. Germline V gives CDR1 SGHTA, CDR2 FQGNSA. V gave up 1 base and J gave up 2 bases, with 10 bases separating them. The CDR3 spells CASSLGDRPTDTQYF. DNA of the CDR3: TGTGCCAGCAGCTTAGGGGACCGCCCCACAGATACGCAGTATTTT.

Concerning this clonotype itself: The junction does not match germline at one end; this may be a read error. This chain joins TRBV6-1 and TRBJ2-6; D possibly matches TRBD1 or TRBD2 (6 bases each). Germline V gives CDR1 MNHNS, CDR2 SASEGT. This CDR3 has 15 amino acids. The chain's CDR3 is CASRSGSSGANGLTF. The CDR3, as DNA: TGTGCCAGCAGATCCGGGAGCTCGGGGGCCAACGGCCTGACTTTC.

V gene TRBV3-1 combines with J gene TRBJ2-5, with TRBD1 matching over 7 bases. The CDR3 loop spans 14 amino acids. The trim removed 1 base at V and 7 bases at J, leaving 6 bases unmatched. Germline V CDR1 and CDR2: LGHDT, YNNKEL (reference sequence). The CDR3 here is CASSQGDSTRTQYF. CDR3 coding DNA: TGTGCCAGCAGCCAAGGGGACAGCACGAGGACCCAGTACTTC.

The V gene is TRBV6-5, the J gene TRBJ1-2; possible D gene TRBD1, 5 bases. V shed 2 bases and J shed 0 bases, with 16 bases lying between them. Germline values: CDR1 MNHEY, CDR2 SVGAGI. CDR3 length: 17 amino acids. DNA of the CDR3: TGTGCCAGCAGTTACGGCCAGGGAGTCTATACTAACTATGGCTACACCTTC. This gives the protein CASSYGQGVYTNYGYTF.

As for this clonotype: The junction departs from the called germline gene at one end, perhaps through a read error. The rearrangement links TRBV5-1 to TRBJ2-3, with TRBD2 as a possible D gene (5 bases). CDR1 and CDR2 (germline): SGHRS, YFSETQ. This CDR3 comprises 16 residues. CDR3 region: CASSLAPGSSTDTRYF. As DNA, the CDR3 is TGCGCCAGCAGTTTGGCCCCGGGTTCTAGCACAGATACGCGGTATTTT.

This clonotype was counted ten times or more. The junction and the germline gene differ at one end; a read error may be behind it. This sequence joins TRBV5-1 and TRBJ2-2; no clear D. This CDR3 contains 13 residues. Germline assignment: CDR1 SGHRS and CDR2 YFSETQ. CDR3 bases: TGTGCCAGCAGTTTGGATGGCACCGGGGAGCTGTTTTTT. This gives the protein CASSLDGTGELFF.

About this clonotype itself: A much more abundant neighbour one base away suggests this may be a read error. CDR3 coding DNA: TGCAGCGCTAACCTGGGGGTCTATGGCTACACCTTC. Protein product: CSANLGVYGYTF. This chain uses TRBV29-1 with TRBJ1-2, with a weak D call TRBD1 (5 bases). Germline V CDR1 and CDR2: SQVTM, ANQGSEA. This CDR3 comprises 12 residues. Trimming took 7 bases from V and 4 from J, leaving 13 bases between them.

This clonotype was observed at least ten times. The J gene is TRBJ2-5, the V gene TRBV7-9; the D gene is possibly TRBD2 (5 bases). CDR1 is SEHNR and CDR2 is FQNEAQ in the germline V gene (reference sequence). Between the trimmed V and J ends, which lost 0 bases and 5 bases, there was a span of 10 bases. This CDR3 contains 14 residues. In DNA, the CDR3 is TGTGCCAGCAGCTTAGCGGTAGCGTTGGAGACCCAGTACTTC. It yields the protein CASSLAVALETQYF.

This chain links TRBV25-1 with TRBJ1-6; D is unclear. The ends were cut back, 7 bases at V and 0 bases at J, with 13 bases in the middle. CDR3 length equals 16 residues. CDR1 MGHDK and CDR2 SYGVNS come from the germline V gene. The CDR3 reads CASTEGRSSYNSPLHF. The CDR3 bases are TGTGCCAGCACCGAGGGTAGGAGCTCCTATAATTCACCCCTCCACTTT.

This clonotype has a count of ten or more. Here the CDR3 reads CASSYTRQTGTSGRTTDTQYF. The CDR3 DNA is TGTGCCAGCAGTTATACCCGGCAGACCGGGACTAGCGGGCGGACCACAGATACGCAGTATTTT. The V and J genes are TRBV6-5 and TRBJ2-3; 12 bases agree with TRBD2. V shed 3 bases and J 2 bases; nucleotides not matched to a gene: 18. The CDR3 has 21 amino acids. Germline-derived CDR1 and CDR2 are MNHEY and SVGAGI.

In this sample, this clonotype turned up a few times. The chain has TRBV5-1 and TRBJ1-1; D possibly corresponds to TRBD1 (6 bases). This CDR3 comprises 14 residues. The V gene's germline CDR1 is SGHRS and CDR2 YFSETQ. V was trimmed by 4 bases and J by 5 bases, leaving 15 bases between them. CDR3 bases: TGCGCCAGCAGCCCGGAAGACAGGAGGACTGAAGCTTTCTTT. Translation: CASSPEDRRTEAFF.